This is a list of T cell receptor beta chains from one sample in a study of blood T cell repertoires in COVID-19. Sequenced by immunoSEQ multiplex PCR; TCRdb stores in-frame clones only, minus some. Altogether hundreds of thousands of clones are present, 87% being singletons, with the ten largest covering around 7.8%. Sample: peripheral blood. The receptor source for this set is a man in his 60s who had recovered from COVID-19. The CDR3 runs from the conserved cysteine through the conserved F or W. D genes are given only for firm matches. Not all rows give a size; the values are once, few, many and, for expanded clones, a class.

D gene: TRBD2; J gene: TRBJ2-1; V gene: TRBV11-2; clone size: -; CDR3 protein: CASSSERGGIYEQFF; CDR3 DNA: TGTGCCAGCAGCTCAGAGCGGGGGGGTATCTATGAGCAGTTCTTC
D gene: TRBD1; J gene: TRBJ1-5; V gene: TRBV20-1; clone size: -; CDR3 protein: CSASHSSGQGAHQPQHF; CDR3 DNA: TGCAGTGCTAGTCATTCCTCAGGACAGGGGGCACATCAGCCCCAGCATTTT
D gene: -; J gene: TRBJ2-1; V gene: TRBV5-6; clone size: -; CDR3 protein: CASSVTSGYNEQFF; CDR3 DNA: TGTGCCAGCAGCGTTACTTCAGGGTACAATGAGCAGTTCTTC
D gene: TRBD1; J gene: TRBJ1-1; V gene: TRBV27; clone size: -; CDR3 protein: CASRTGGYTEAFF; CDR3 DNA: TGTGCCAGCAGGACAGGGGGTTACACTGAAGCTTTCTTT
D gene: TRBD1; J gene: TRBJ2-6; V gene: TRBV6-5; clone size: -; CDR3 protein: CAVTGGSGANVLTF; CDR3 DNA: TGTGCCGTTACAGGGGGCTCTGGGGCCAACGTCCTGACTTTC
D gene: TRBD1; J gene: TRBJ1-3; V gene: TRBV20-1; clone size: -; CDR3 protein: CSASPGTGVGNTIYF; CDR3 DNA: TGCAGTGCTAGTCCCGGGACAGGGGTTGGAAACACCATATATTTT
D gene: -; J gene: TRBJ2-6; V gene: TRBV5-1; clone size: -; CDR3 protein: CASSLAGVPSGANVLTF; CDR3 DNA: TGCGCCAGCAGCTTGGCCGGGGTACCCTCTGGGGCCAACGTCCTGACTTTC
D gene: -; J gene: TRBJ1-1; V gene: TRBV6-6; clone size: many; CDR3 protein: CASRRQAMNTEAFF; CDR3 DNA: TGTGCCAGCAGGCGACAGGCGATGAACACTGAAGCTTTCTTT
D gene: TRBD2; J gene: TRBJ2-2; V gene: TRBV24-1; clone size: few; CDR3 protein: CATSDPGLGLSTGELFF; CDR3 DNA: TGTGCCACCAGTGATCCCGGACTAGGCCTATCAACCGGGGAGCTGTTTTTT
D gene: TRBD1; J gene: TRBJ1-3; V gene: TRBV6-5; clone size: once; CDR3 protein: CASSDSLTGVNPIYF; CDR3 DNA: TGTGCCAGCAGTGACTCGTTGACAGGGGTTAACCCCATATATTTT
D gene: TRBD1; J gene: TRBJ1-5; V gene: TRBV15; clone size: -; CDR3 protein: CATSEGAGGDQPQHF; CDR3 DNA: TGTGCCACCAGCGAGGGGGCAGGGGGAGATCAGCCCCAGCATTTT
D gene: TRBD1; J gene: TRBJ2-2; V gene: TRBV5-1; clone size: -; CDR3 protein: CASSPRDRGGVNTGELFF; CDR3 DNA: TGCGCCAGCAGCCCGAGGGACAGGGGAGGGGTGAACACCGGGGAGCTGTTTTTT
D gene: -; J gene: TRBJ2-2; V gene: TRBV10-3; clone size: few; CDR3 protein: CAISDRSDTGELFF; CDR3 DNA: TGTGCCATCTCCGACAGGTCCGACACCGGGGAGCTGTTTTTT
D gene: -; J gene: TRBJ1-2; V gene: TRBV29-1; clone size: -; CDR3 protein: CSVGFGGYTF; CDR3 DNA: TGCAGCGTTGGATTCGGTGGCTACACCTTC
D gene: -; J gene: TRBJ1-5; V gene: TRBV2; clone size: once; CDR3 protein: CASSEAGGGNQPQHF; CDR3 DNA: TGTGCCAGCAGTGAAGCTGGGGGCGGCAATCAGCCCCAGCATTTT
D gene: -; J gene: TRBJ1-1; V gene: TRBV11-3; clone size: -; CDR3 protein: CASSLQGNTEAFF; CDR3 DNA: TGTGCCAGCAGCTTGCAGGGGAACACTGAAGCTTTCTTT
D gene: TRBD1; J gene: TRBJ2-2; V gene: TRBV19; clone size: -; CDR3 protein: CASSTDRATGELFF; CDR3 DNA: TGTGCCAGTAGTACCGACAGGGCCACCGGGGAGCTGTTTTTT
D gene: -; J gene: TRBJ1-2; V gene: TRBV28; clone size: once; CDR3 protein: CASSLLLAGVNGYTF; CDR3 DNA: TGTGCCAGCAGTTTATTGTTGGCAGGGGTGAATGGCTACACCTTC
D gene: -; J gene: TRBJ1-4; V gene: TRBV6-5; clone size: -; CDR3 protein: CASSFRPNEKLFF; CDR3 DNA: TGTGCCAGCAGTTTCAGGCCGAATGAAAAACTGTTTTTT
D gene: -; J gene: TRBJ2-1; V gene: TRBV9; clone size: once; CDR3 protein: CASSPGLLQAYNEQFF; CDR3 DNA: TGTGCCAGCAGCCCTGGACTACTACAAGCTTACAATGAGCAGTTCTTC
D gene: -; J gene: TRBJ1-4; V gene: TRBV29-1; clone size: -; CDR3 protein: CSVEDGATNEKLFF; CDR3 DNA: TGCAGCGTGGAGGACGGTGCAACTAATGAAAAACTGTTTTTT
D gene: TRBD1; J gene: TRBJ2-1; V gene: TRBV3-1/TRBV3-2; clone size: -; CDR3 protein: CASSQERNRGNEQFF; CDR3 DNA: TGTGCCAGCAGCCAAGAGAGGAACAGGGGCAATGAGCAGTTCTTC
D gene: -; J gene: TRBJ2-5; V gene: TRBV2; clone size: -; CDR3 protein: CASNGGEFQETQYF; CDR3 DNA: TGTGCCAGCAACGGCGGGGAATTCCAAGAGACCCAGTACTTC
D gene: -; J gene: TRBJ2-3; V gene: TRBV3-1/TRBV3-2; clone size: -; CDR3 protein: CASSQVRGNTQYF; CDR3 DNA: TGTGCCAGCAGCCAAGTACGGGGGAATACGCAGTATTTT
D gene: -; J gene: TRBJ1-1; V gene: TRBV5-6; clone size: few; CDR3 protein: CASSRGAGTEAFF; CDR3 DNA: TGTGCCAGCAGCCGGGGGGCCGGGACTGAAGCTTTCTTT
D gene: -; J gene: TRBJ1-2; V gene: TRBV10-3; clone size: -; CDR3 protein: CAISERIEGNYGYTF; CDR3 DNA: TGTGCCATCAGTGAGAGGATCGAGGGAAACTATGGCTACACCTTC
D gene: -; J gene: TRBJ1-6; V gene: TRBV20-1; clone size: few; CDR3 protein: CSASANSPLHF; CDR3 DNA: TGCAGTGCAAGCGCTAATTCACCCCTCCACTTT
D gene: TRBD1; J gene: TRBJ1-6; V gene: TRBV4-2; clone size: few; CDR3 protein: CASSQEVDRGSYNSPLHF; CDR3 DNA: TGTGCCAGCAGCCAAGAAGTAGACAGGGGCAGCTATAATTCACCCCTCCACTTT
D gene: -; J gene: TRBJ1-6; V gene: TRBV2; clone size: few; CDR3 protein: CASSEARYNSPLHF; CDR3 DNA: TGTGCCAGCAGTGAAGCGCGCTATAATTCACCCCTCCACTTT
D gene: -; J gene: TRBJ1-2; V gene: TRBV9; clone size: -; CDR3 protein: CASTGTRNYGYTF; CDR3 DNA: TGTGCCAGCACAGGGACTCGTAACTATGGCTACACCTTC
D gene: -; J gene: TRBJ2-1; V gene: TRBV11-2; clone size: -; CDR3 protein: CASDLRYSGYNEQFF; CDR3 DNA: TGTGCCAGCGACCTGAGGTACTCGGGGTACAATGAGCAGTTCTTC
D gene: -; J gene: TRBJ1-5; V gene: TRBV20-1; clone size: once; CDR3 protein: CSASAGGNQPQHF; CDR3 DNA: TGCAGTGCTAGTGCGGGTGGCAATCAGCCCCAGCATTTT
D gene: TRBD1; J gene: TRBJ2-1; V gene: TRBV30; clone size: -; CDR3 protein: CAWSQGQFNEQFF; CDR3 DNA: TGTGCCTGGAGTCAGGGACAGTTCAATGAGCAGTTCTTC
D gene: -; J gene: TRBJ1-1; V gene: TRBV6-6; clone size: -; CDR3 protein: CASSYSGGGTEAFF; CDR3 DNA: TGTGCCAGCAGTTACTCAGGCGGGGGCACTGAAGCTTTCTTT
D gene: -; J gene: TRBJ2-4; V gene: TRBV6-5; clone size: -; CDR3 protein: CAAHAGIVQYF; CDR3 DNA: TGTGCCGCCCATGCGGGGATAGTTCAGTACTTC
D gene: TRBD1; J gene: TRBJ1-5; V gene: TRBV4-1; clone size: -; CDR3 protein: CASSQGQGRIQPQHF; CDR3 DNA: TGCGCCAGCAGCCAAGGACAGGGGAGAATTCAGCCCCAGCATTTT
D gene: -; J gene: TRBJ1-2; V gene: TRBV19; clone size: -; CDR3 protein: CASSRSGQFGYGYTF; CDR3 DNA: TGTGCCAGTAGTCGAAGCGGACAGTTCGGCTATGGCTACACCTTC
D gene: TRBD1; J gene: TRBJ2-7; V gene: TRBV5-1; clone size: -; CDR3 protein: CASSDTGVSYEQYF; CDR3 DNA: TGCGCCAGCAGCGATACAGGGGTATCCTACGAGCAGTACTTC
D gene: -; J gene: TRBJ2-5; V gene: TRBV11-1; clone size: -; CDR3 protein: CASTPGDLETQYF; CDR3 DNA: TGTGCCAGCACCCCCGGGGATCTGGAGACCCAGTACTTC
D gene: TRBD1; J gene: TRBJ1-5; V gene: TRBV5-1; clone size: -; CDR3 protein: CASSLGPGQNNQPQHF; CDR3 DNA: TGCGCCAGCAGCTTAGGTCCGGGACAGAATAATCAGCCCCAGCATTTT
D gene: -; J gene: TRBJ2-5; V gene: TRBV5-4; clone size: -; CDR3 protein: CASSFQGRKGETQYF; CDR3 DNA: TGTGCCAGCAGCTTCCAGGGGCGTAAGGGTGAGACCCAGTACTTC
D gene: TRBD1; J gene: TRBJ2-4; V gene: TRBV2; clone size: once; CDR3 protein: CASRPGTGYPLAKNIQYF; CDR3 DNA: TGTGCCAGCAGACCTGGGACAGGGTACCCCCTAGCCAAAAACATTCAGTACTTC
D gene: -; J gene: TRBJ2-3; V gene: TRBV2; clone size: -; CDR3 protein: CASSDRGGSLGTQYF; CDR3 DNA: TGTGCCAGCAGTGACAGGGGCGGCAGTTTAGGTACGCAGTATTTT
D gene: -; J gene: TRBJ1-4; V gene: TRBV27; clone size: -; CDR3 protein: CASSLRGGNEKLFF; CDR3 DNA: TGTGCCAGCAGTTTAAGGGGGGGGAATGAAAAACTGTTTTTT
D gene: -; J gene: TRBJ2-1; V gene: TRBV3-1/TRBV3-2; clone size: -; CDR3 protein: CASSRREGSRSYNEQFF; CDR3 DNA: TGTGCCAGCAGCCGCCGGGAAGGGTCCCGCTCCTACAATGAGCAGTTCTTC
D gene: -; J gene: TRBJ2-1; V gene: TRBV24-1; clone size: few; CDR3 protein: CATSARNEQFF; CDR3 DNA: TGTGCCACCAGTGCCCGTAATGAGCAGTTCTTC
D gene: -; J gene: TRBJ2-3; V gene: TRBV2; clone size: -; CDR3 protein: CARDLRGPPTDTQYF; CDR3 DNA: TGTGCCAGGGACCTCAGGGGTCCCCCCACAGATACGCAGTATTTT
D gene: -; J gene: TRBJ2-3; V gene: TRBV10-1; clone size: -; CDR3 protein: CASSEPGDTQYF; CDR3 DNA: TGCGCCAGCAGTGAGCCGGGAGATACGCAGTATTTT
D gene: -; J gene: TRBJ1-5; V gene: TRBV6-5; clone size: -; CDR3 protein: CASGTSNQPQHF; CDR3 DNA: TGTGCCAGCGGGACAAGCAATCAGCCCCAGCATTTT
D gene: -; J gene: TRBJ1-6; V gene: TRBV19; clone size: -; CDR3 protein: CASSAEHGSPLHF; CDR3 DNA: TGTGCCAGTAGTGCTGAACATGGTTCACCCCTCCACTTT
D gene: -; J gene: TRBJ1-5; V gene: TRBV30; clone size: -; CDR3 protein: CAWSVSGGNRGQPQHF; CDR3 DNA: TGTGCCTGGAGTGTATCAGGCGGAAACCGGGGTCAGCCCCAGCATTTT
D gene: TRBD2; J gene: TRBJ2-3; V gene: TRBV2; clone size: -; CDR3 protein: CASSALAGTDTQYF; CDR3 DNA: TGTGCCAGCAGTGCTCTAGCGGGGACAGATACGCAGTATTTT
D gene: -; J gene: TRBJ2-7; V gene: TRBV5-1; clone size: -; CDR3 protein: CASSLDGANYEQYF; CDR3 DNA: TGCGCCAGCAGCTTGGATGGGGCGAACTACGAGCAGTACTTC
D gene: -; J gene: TRBJ2-1; V gene: TRBV5-1; clone size: -; CDR3 protein: CASSLAAGFEHEQFF; CDR3 DNA: TGCGCCAGCAGCTTGGCGGCAGGGTTTGAACATGAGCAGTTCTTC
D gene: -; J gene: TRBJ1-2; V gene: TRBV19; clone size: -; CDR3 protein: CASSIHRVDGYGYTF; CDR3 DNA: TGTGCCAGTAGTATCCACAGGGTAGACGGCTATGGCTACACCTTC
D gene: -; J gene: TRBJ1-4; V gene: TRBV24-1; clone size: -; CDR3 protein: CATSRRGGPNEKLFF; CDR3 DNA: TGTGCCACCAGCCGGAGGGGGGGTCCTAATGAAAAACTGTTTTTT
D gene: -; J gene: TRBJ1-4; V gene: TRBV7-6; clone size: -; CDR3 protein: CASSLVAGGEKLFF; CDR3 DNA: TGTGCCAGCAGCTTAGTCGCAGGAGGTGAAAAACTGTTTTTT
D gene: -; J gene: TRBJ1-4; V gene: TRBV28; clone size: -; CDR3 protein: CASNPRDSGEKLFF; CDR3 DNA: TGTGCCAGCAATCCCAGGGACTCGGGTGAAAAACTGTTTTTT
D gene: -; J gene: TRBJ1-6; V gene: TRBV11-2; clone size: -; CDR3 protein: CASSEYNSPLHF; CDR3 DNA: TGTGCCAGCAGCGAGTATAATTCACCCCTCCACTTT